This T cell receptor (beta chain) was retrieved from a study of T cell responses to AZD1222 COVID-19 vaccine. On this clone: Antigen: not known.

Libraries were prepared by immunoSEQ multiplex PCR; TCRdb keeps only in-frame clonotypes and omits some of them. The sample shows 180,000 or so clones, around 90% of them seen only once. CDR1 and CDR2 from the germline V gene are LNHNV and YYDKDF (reference sequence). The CDR3 sequence is 14 residues long. V lost 1 base and J 3 bases, leaving 10 bases between the germline ends. Study-level results: Dominant CD4 TCR responses targeted spike regions 160-218 and 743-854. White British people made up most donors, females outnumbered males, and clonal diversity was possibly underestimated. Reports indicate that nearly half of spike-specific TCRs are directed at unmutated variant regions.

Pooling of second doses given at about 4 or about 12 weeks was done. The sequence was collected from an adult who received the AZD1222 COVID-19 vaccine. The rearrangement joins TRBV15 to TRBJ2-7; maybe TRBD1 (6 bases). Sequenced here: peripheral blood, sampled 28 days after the second AZD1222 dose. CDR3 region: CATSRAQGSYEQYF. CDR3 coding DNA: TGTGCCACCAGCAGAGCTCAGGGGAGCTACGAGCAGTACTTC.